These 28 T cell receptor beta chains share one sample of origin, sequenced in a study of cytomegalovirus exposure and HLA in healthy donors. With 60 Vbeta and 13 Jbeta primers, the PCR was carried out. Clones were sequenced by immunoSEQ multiplex PCR, and TCRdb holds only the in-frame ones, with some missing. The profile shows about 98,000 clones, roughly 70% of them singletons. The specimen sequenced was PBMCs. The receptors derive from a male donor in good health and CMV-seronegative.

The CDR3 protein is CSAGRTNEQFF. The CDR3 region has the DNA TGCAGTGCGGGGAGGACCAATGAGCAGTTCTTC. The V gene is TRBV20-1, the J gene TRBJ2-1; a possible D gene is TRBD2 (6 bases). CDR3 size: 11 residues. With 6 bases removed from V and 6 bases from J, the gap between germline ends came to 9 bases. CDR1 and CDR2 (germline): DFQATT, SNEGSKA (reference sequence).

This chain connects TRBV9 to TRBJ2-1; the D is unclear. This CDR3 spans 12 amino acids. The V and J ends lost 0 bases and 9 bases respectively, with 7 bases between them. Germline V gives CDR1 SGDLS, CDR2 YYNGEE. The CDR3 spells CASSVVNSEQFF. The CDR3 DNA sequence: TGTGCCAGCAGCGTAGTGAACAGTGAGCAGTTCTTC.

The J gene is TRBJ2-3, the V gene TRBV5-4, with TRBD2 matching over 9 bases. V was clipped by 4 bases and J by 4 bases; unmatched bases: 10. Germline V lookup: CDR1 SGHNT, CDR2 YYREEE (reference sequence). The CDR3 loop spans 16 amino acids. This chain's CDR3 is CASSPPTSGSPDTQYF. The DNA of the CDR3 is TGTGCCAGCAGCCCGCCGACTAGCGGCTCCCCAGATACGCAGTATTTT.

This chain uses TRBV9 with TRBJ2-1; 13 nucleotides match TRBD2. The V gene's germline CDR1 is SGDLS and CDR2 YYNGEE. The CDR3 has 15 amino acids. Trimming took 2 bases from V and 6 from J; bases not matched to a gene: 2. The CDR3 protein is CASSVGLAGLNEQFF. The CDR3, as DNA: TGTGCCAGCAGCGTGGGACTAGCGGGGCTCAATGAGCAGTTCTTC.

The chain carries TRBV28 and TRBJ2-7; no definite D call. The length of the CDR3 is 15 residues. Trimming pared 5 bases from V and 0 bases from J, leaving 14 bases between. In germline, CDR1 is MDHEN, CDR2 SYDVKM. The CDR3 region has the DNA TGTGCCAGCAGTCCCCGTGTATTAGACTCCTACGAGCAGTACTTC. Amino acids: CASSPRVLDSYEQYF.

Remarks on this clone: An end of the junction does not agree with germline; a read error may underlie this. The chain carries TRBV6-5 and TRBJ1-3; weak D call: TRBD1 (6 bases). CDR1 and CDR2 (germline): MNHEY, SVGAGI. The CDR3 covers 15 residues. CDR3 amino acids: CASSYGTSSGNTVYF. In DNA form, the CDR3 reads TGTGCCAGCAGTTACGGGACATCCTCTGGAAACACCGTATATTTT.

This sequence joins TRBV9 and TRBJ1-3; unclear D gene. Germline-derived CDR1 and CDR2 are SGDLS and YYNGEE. The CDR3 is 14 amino acids. The V end was cut by 4 bases, the J end by 8 bases, with 16 bases between. CDR3 protein: CASSPRPAEDTIYF. The CDR3 DNA is TGTGCCAGCAGCCCCCGACCCGCGGAAGACACCATATATTTT.

The rearrangement uses TRBV27 and TRBJ1-2; 12 nucleotides line up with TRBD1. The CDR3 extends over 17 amino acids. CDR1 and CDR2 from the germline V gene are MNHEY and SMNVEV (reference sequence). Trimming cost V 7 bases and J 1 base; bases outside gene matches: 10. For the CDR3, the DNA is TGTGCCAGCACATCCCGGGACAGGGGGCGCGGTAACTATGGCTACACCTTC. Translation gives CASTSRDRGRGNYGYTF.

This clone occurred a few times. The V and J genes are TRBV25-1 and TRBJ1-4, with unresolved D. V lost 10 bases to trimming and J lost 10 bases, with 16 bases between them. This CDR3 comprises 12 residues. CDR1 is MGHDK, CDR2 SYGVNS, per germline. CDR3 protein: CATRARDGKLFF. Here the CDR3 DNA reads TGTGCCACCCGGGCCCGGGATGGAAAACTGTTTTTT. Complete variable domain (other parts from reference TRBV25-1 and TRBJ1-4): EADIYQTPRYLVIGTGKKITLECSQTMGHDKMYWYQQDPGMELHLIHYSYGVNSTEKGDLSSESTVSRIRTEHFPLTLESARPSHTSQYLCATRARDGKLFFGSGTQLSVL.

The rearrangement joins TRBV13 to TRBJ2-1; D uncertain. The CDR3 consists of 16 residues. Germline CDR1 PRHDT, CDR2 FYEKMQ (reference sequence). V was cut by 1 base and J by 0 bases, with 10 bases left in between. The CDR3 DNA follows: TGTGCCAGCAGCTTAGTGGTGAGAAGCTCCTACAATGAGCAGTTCTTC. Its translation: CASSLVVRSSYNEQFF.

The rearrangement links TRBV11-2 to TRBJ2-7, with 8 bases fitting TRBD1. The CDR3 is 15 amino acids. Trimming took 4 bases from V and 4 from J; bases not matched to a gene: 9. Germline-derived CDR1 and CDR2 are SGHAT and FQNNGV. The CDR3: CASSYTDRGSYEQYF. CDR3 DNA sequence: TGTGCCAGCAGCTATACAGACAGGGGTAGTTACGAGCAGTACTTC.

The table lists this clone with a count of one. The chain links TRBV19 to TRBJ1-5; TRBD1 matches at 10 bases. The CDR3 runs 16 residues. With 4 bases clipped from V and 2 bases from J, the junction kept 5 bases outside the gene matches. The germline CDR1 and CDR2 sequences are LNHDA and SQIVND (reference sequence). The CDR3 here is CASSKGQGPRNQPQHF. In DNA form, the CDR3 reads TGTGCCAGTAGTAAGGGACAGGGGCCCCGCAATCAGCCCCAGCATTTT.

This clone was observed once. The chain couples TRBV4-3 to TRBJ2-5, with 10 nucleotides matching TRBD2. Trimming removed 0 bases from V and 5 bases from J; junction bases left unmatched: 6. Germline V lookup: CDR1 LGHNA, CDR2 YSLEER. The CDR3 length is 16 residues. CDR3 loop: CASSQDSSGSGETQYF. The CDR3 coding sequence is TGCGCCAGCAGCCAAGATTCTAGCGGGAGCGGGGAGACCCAGTACTTC.

This clone was detected only a few times. This chain uses TRBV18 with TRBJ2-7, with no clear D. V was trimmed by 2 bases and J by 6 bases, leaving 20 bases between them. Germline V gene data show CDR1 as KGHSH and CDR2 as LQKENI. This CDR3 region has 16 residues. CDR3 sequence reads: CASSPTNWSRIVEQYF. DNA for the CDR3: TGTGCCAGCTCACCAACTAATTGGTCGAGAATTGTCGAGCAGTACTTC. Based on the CDR3 plus reference TRBV18 and TRBJ2-7, the full variable domain is NAGVMQNPRHLVRRRGQEARLRCSPMKGHSHVYWYRQLPEEGLKFMVYLQKENIIDESGMPKERFSAEFPKEGPSILRIQQVVRGDSAAYFCASSPTNWSRIVEQYFGPGTRLTVT.

On this clone itself: At the DNA level, this CDR3 is encoded by other sequences in the same sample as well. The rearrangement links TRBV28 to TRBJ2-7; D not certain. The CDR3 extends over 12 amino acids. CDR1 MDHEN and CDR2 SYDVKM come from the germline V gene. Deletions cut 2 bases from V and 6 bases from J, with 8 bases between. CDR3 in DNA: TGTGCCAGCAGTTTACCAGGTGGCGAGCAGTACTTC. This sequence encodes CASSLPGGEQYF. Using reference TRBV28 and TRBJ2-7 for the parts outside the CDR3, the full variable domain is DVKVTQSSRYLVKRTGEKVFLECVQDMDHENMFWYRQDPGLGLRLIYFSYDVKMKEKGDIPEGYSVSREKKERFSLILESASTNQTSMYLCASSLPGGEQYFGPGTRLTVT.

This clone came up once. The chain links TRBV28 to TRBJ2-1; 8 nucleotides align to TRBD1. The V gene end was trimmed by 7 bases and the J gene end by 9 bases; junction bases not matched to a gene: 8. Germline loops: CDR1 MDHEN, CDR2 SYDVKM. This CDR3 contains 13 residues. The CDR3 spells CASIPDRESEQFF. CDR3 coding DNA: TGTGCCAGCATCCCGGACAGGGAATCTGAGCAGTTCTTC.

This rearrangement joins TRBV27 to TRBJ2-2; D is unclear. The CDR3 sequence is 14 residues long. The V gene lost 5 bases and the J gene lost 7 bases, with 14 bases spanning the gap. Germline lookup yields CDR1 MNHEY and CDR2 SMNVEV (reference sequence). In nucleotides, the CDR3 is TGTGCCAGCAGTCCGATACTGTCCGACGGGGAGCTGTTTTTT. Its translation: CASSPILSDGELFF.

This clone was picked up one time. The chain couples TRBV4-1 to TRBJ2-5, with D hard to call. Germline V lookup: CDR1 MGHRA, CDR2 YSYEKL. Trimming took off 4 bases at V and 5 bases at J, with 11 bases between the two ends. The CDR3 has 13 amino acids. The CDR3 loop reads CASSPGPRETQYF. Here the CDR3 DNA reads TGCGCCAGCAGCCCTGGCCCCCGCGAGACCCAGTACTTC.

This rearrangement joins TRBV7-8 to TRBJ2-5; tentative D call: TRBD1 (6 bases). The end of the DNA fits TRBJ2-7 better, so the J call may be wrong. CDR1 and CDR2 (germline): SGHVS, FQNEAQ. CDR3 length: 15 amino acids. The CDR3, as DNA: TGTGCCAGCAGCTCGACTCGGGACAAGCCCTACGAGCAGTACTTC. It yields the protein CASSSTRDKPYEQYF.

This chain uses TRBV28 with TRBJ2-7, with TRBD1 identical over 10 bases. CDR3 length: 15 amino acids. V trimming: 6 bases; J trimming: 1 base; junction bases outside the gene matches: 6. The V gene's germline CDR1 is MDHEN and CDR2 SYDVKM. In nucleotides, the CDR3 is TGTGCCAGCAGACAGGGACAGGGGATTTCCTACGAGCAGTACTTC. This codes for CASRQGQGISYEQYF.

The V gene is TRBV13, the J gene TRBJ1-1; TRBD1 agrees at 8 bases. The V segment lost 5 bases and the J segment 3 bases; nucleotides outside the gene matches: 5. The germline V gene encodes CDR1 PRHDT and CDR2 FYEKMQ (reference sequence). The CDR3 has 14 residues. CDR3 in DNA: TGTGCCAGCAGCCCGATGGACAGGGACACTGAAGCTTTCTTT. This codes for CASSPMDRDTEAFF.

The V gene is TRBV7-9, the J gene TRBJ1-1, with 10 bases aligning to TRBD1. CDR1 is SEHNR, CDR2 FQNEAQ, per germline (reference sequence). Germline trimming cut 5 bases from V and 10 bases from J; bases unmatched to any gene: 7. CDR3 length: 13 residues. DNA of the CDR3: TGTGCCAGCAGCATAAGGACAGGGGGAGTAGCTTTCTTT. Translating it yields CASSIRTGGVAFF.

The chain recombines TRBV7-9 with TRBJ1-2; TRBD1 aligns across 7 bases. J gave up 8 bases and V 2 bases, and 11 bases lay outside the gene matches. Germline V lookup: CDR1 SEHNR, CDR2 FQNEAQ (reference sequence). The CDR3 runs to 15 residues. Here the CDR3 reads CASSLSAGGTVGYTF. The CDR3 DNA reads TGTGCCAGCAGCTTATCGGCAGGGGGGACGGTGGGCTACACCTTC.

The chain has TRBV11-1 and TRBJ2-7, with 8 bases lining up with TRBD1. The CDR3 totals 15 residues. Per the germline V gene, CDR1 is SGHAT and CDR2 is FQDESV (reference sequence). V lost 6 bases and J lost 0; bases outside the gene matches: 7. The CDR3 loop is CASSRTGGSSYEQYF. The DNA for the CDR3 is TGTGCCAGCAGTCGTACAGGGGGGTCCTCCTACGAGCAGTACTTC.

To note about this clone: Other DNA sequences within the sample encode an identical CDR3. The chain recombines TRBV6-5 with TRBJ1-1, with D possibly matching TRBD1 (5 bases). In germline, CDR1 is MNHEY, CDR2 SVGAGI. Trimming stripped 6 bases from V and 1 base from J, with 9 bases between. The length of the CDR3 is 13 residues. CDR3 sequence reads: CASSPTANTEAFF. DNA of the CDR3: TGTGCCAGCAGCCCGACAGCGAACACTGAAGCTTTCTTT.

The rearrangement links TRBV2 to TRBJ2-1; 7 bases agree with TRBD1. The CDR3 consists of 13 residues. The germline CDR1 and CDR2 sequences are SNHLY and FYNNEI. V gave up 8 bases and J gave up 4 bases; unmatched junction bases: 5. The DNA for the CDR3 is TGTGCCAGCGGGGTACAGGGGTACAATGAGCAGTTCTTC. This sequence encodes CASGVQGYNEQFF.

The rearrangement uses TRBV7-9 and TRBJ2-3; D unclear. Germline values: CDR1 SEHNR, CDR2 FQNEAQ (reference sequence). CDR3 length: 12 residues. V was shortened by 0 bases and J by 5 bases, with 3 bases between the two germline ends. Here the CDR3 DNA reads TGTGCCAGCAGCTTAGCCATAGATACGCAGTATTTT. As protein: CASSLAIDTQYF.

V is TRBV6-5 and J is TRBJ1-2; TRBD1 agrees at 9 bases. The germline V gene encodes CDR1 MNHEY and CDR2 SVGAGI. V was clipped by 0 bases and J by 8 bases; unmatched bases: 7. The CDR3 totals 15 residues. CDR3 nucleotide sequence: TGTGCCAGCAGTTACTCGAGGGGACAGGGTGGAGGCTACACCTTC. This gives the protein CASSYSRGQGGGYTF.